These 11 T cell receptor beta chains originate from one sample sequenced in a study of T cell clusters in autoimmune cytopenias. TRB was amplified from approximately 250 ng of peripheral blood genomic DNA per sample. Multiplex touch-down PCR amplified TRB using TRB-A and TRB-B pools in one tube. TCRdb re-called the multiplex PCR reads and catalogs CDR3 proteins one per entry, DNA excluded. The sample table sets out 5,500 to 8,000 distinct CDR3 sequences. This sample also appeared in a second study, on T cell repertoires in aging, cancer and after chemotherapy.

Specimen: peripheral blood. The receptors originated from a human donor in good health.

Frequency places this clonotype as medium-sized. This chain joins TRBV27 and TRBJ2-7; TCRdb names TRBD1, which stays unverified in the absence of DNA. Germline CDR1 and CDR2: MNHEY and SMNVEV (reference sequence). The CDR3 is made up of 17 amino acids. The CDR3 reads CASSSSWDRATDYEQYF.

In terms of frequency, this clonotype is medium-sized. This sequence joins TRBV15 and TRBJ2-1. Germline V CDR1 and CDR2: LNHNV, YYDKDF (reference sequence). CDR3 length: 14 amino acids. The CDR3 protein is CATSRDVAYNEQFF.

This clonotype is labeled medium-sized based on frequency. The gene calls are TRBV19 and TRBJ2-1; TCRdb's D call, TRBD2, is unchecked because there is no DNA. Per germline, CDR1 LNHDA and CDR2 SQIVND (reference sequence). This CDR3 region has 17 residues. This CDR3 reads CASTALTGREGRNEQFF.

This clonotype is called medium-sized based on its frequency. The chain combines TRBV18 with TRBJ2-3. Germline V gene sequence: CDR1 KGHSH, CDR2 LQKENI. This CDR3 has 13 amino acids. This chain's CDR3 is CASSPPSTDTQYF. The variable domain in full, completed from reference TRBV18 and TRBJ2-3, reads NAGVMQNPRHLVRRRGQEARLRCSPMKGHSHVYWYRQLPEEGLKFMVYLQKENIIDESGMPKERFSAEFPKEGPSILRIQQVVRGDSAAYFCASSPPSTDTQYFGPGTRLTVL.

The genes are TRBV6-5 and TRBJ2-7; without DNA, the TCRdb call of TRBD1 cannot be checked. Germline CDR1 and CDR2: MNHEY and SVGAGI. This CDR3 spans 15 amino acids. The CDR3 here is CASSPDRGLGYEQYF.

The chain combines TRBV6-1 with TRBJ2-6; TCRdb returns TRBD1, unconfirmable since there is no DNA. Germline CDR1 MNHNS, CDR2 SASEGT. The CDR3 extends over 18 amino acids. The CDR3: CASSYPGQLTSGANVLTF.

This clonotype is classed as medium-sized by frequency. The chain employs TRBV15 and TRBJ2-1; the TCRdb call, TRBD2, lacks DNA for checking. The germline CDR1 and CDR2 sequences are LNHNV and YYDKDF (reference sequence). The CDR3 consists of 12 residues. The CDR3 protein is CATSSTSGSQFF.

The chain recombines TRBV6-2 or TRBV6-3 with TRBJ2-1; TCRdb reports TRBD1, a call that lacks DNA to check it against. The germline V gene has CDR1 MNHEY and CDR2 SVGEGT. The CDR3 is made up of 17 amino acids. This CDR3 is CASTQPGQTFSYNEQFF.

This chain uses TRBV7-9 with TRBJ1-4. There are 16 residues in the CDR3. Per germline, CDR1 SEHNR and CDR2 FQNEAQ (reference sequence). CDR3 loop: CVRSSPPVMENEKLFF. Variable domain in full (rest from reference TRBV7-9 and TRBJ1-4): DTGVSQNPRHKITKRGQNVTFRCDPISEHNRLYWYRQTLGQGPEFLTYFQNEAQLEKSRLLSDRFSAERPKGSFSTLEIQRTEQGDSAMYLCVRSSPPVMENEKLFFGSGTQLSVL.

This sequence joins TRBV20-1 and TRBJ1-4; TCRdb names TRBD1, which stays unverified in the absence of DNA. The CDR3 is 12 residues long. Germline V gene lookup returns CDR1 DFQATT and CDR2 SNEGSKA (reference sequence). CDR3 sequence: CSASQGQEKLFF.

V gene TRBV27 combines with J gene TRBJ2-7; TCRdb's D call of TRBD1 is untestable without DNA. The CDR3 loop spans 14 amino acids. From germline, CDR1 is MNHEY and CDR2 SMNVEV (reference sequence). CDR3: CASSPQGIPYEQYF.